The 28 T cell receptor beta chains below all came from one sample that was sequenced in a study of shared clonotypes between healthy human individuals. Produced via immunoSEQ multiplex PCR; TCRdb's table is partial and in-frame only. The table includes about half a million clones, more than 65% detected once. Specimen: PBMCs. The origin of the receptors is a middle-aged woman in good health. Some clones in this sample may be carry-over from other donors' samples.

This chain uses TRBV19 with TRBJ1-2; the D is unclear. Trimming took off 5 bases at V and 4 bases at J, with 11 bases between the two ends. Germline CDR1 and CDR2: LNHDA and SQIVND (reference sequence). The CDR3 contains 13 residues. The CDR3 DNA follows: TGTGCCAGTAGTGACATACCTTTCTATGGCTACACCTTC. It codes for CASSDIPFYGYTF.

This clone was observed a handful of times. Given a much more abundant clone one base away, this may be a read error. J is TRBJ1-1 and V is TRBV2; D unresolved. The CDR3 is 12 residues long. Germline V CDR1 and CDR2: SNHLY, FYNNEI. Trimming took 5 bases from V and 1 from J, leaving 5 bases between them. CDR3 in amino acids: CASSHRNTEAFF. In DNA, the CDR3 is TGTGCCAGCAGTCACAGGAACACTGAAGCTTTCTTT.

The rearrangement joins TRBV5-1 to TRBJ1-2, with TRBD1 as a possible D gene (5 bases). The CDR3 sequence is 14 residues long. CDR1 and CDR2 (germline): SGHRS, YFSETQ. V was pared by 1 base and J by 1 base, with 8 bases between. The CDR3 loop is CASSLTGVNYGYTF. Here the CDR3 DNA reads TGCGCCAGCAGCTTGACGGGGGTTAACTATGGCTACACCTTC.

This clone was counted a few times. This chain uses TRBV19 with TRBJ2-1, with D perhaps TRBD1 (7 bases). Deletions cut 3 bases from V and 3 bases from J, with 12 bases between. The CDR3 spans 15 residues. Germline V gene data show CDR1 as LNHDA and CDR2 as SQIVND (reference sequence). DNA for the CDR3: TGTGCCAGTAGTATGTCGGGGGACAGCTACAATGAGCAGTTCTTC. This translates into CASSMSGDSYNEQFF.

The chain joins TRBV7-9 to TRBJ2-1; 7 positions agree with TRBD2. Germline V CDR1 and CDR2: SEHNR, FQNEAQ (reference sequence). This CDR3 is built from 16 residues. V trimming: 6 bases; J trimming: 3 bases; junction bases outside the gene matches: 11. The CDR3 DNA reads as TGTGCCAGCAGGTCCCGTCGGTCTAGCGGCTACAATGAGCAGTTCTTC. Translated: CASRSRRSSGYNEQFF.

For the CDR3, the DNA is TGTGCCAGCAGCACTAGCGGGGCAACAGATACGCAGTATTTT. This translates into CASSTSGATDTQYF. The chain carries TRBV7-3 and TRBJ2-3; 10 bases agree with TRBD2. V gave up 5 bases and J gave up 3 bases; unmatched junction bases: 2. CDR3 length: 14 residues. Per the germline V gene, CDR1 is SGHTA and CDR2 is FQGTGA.

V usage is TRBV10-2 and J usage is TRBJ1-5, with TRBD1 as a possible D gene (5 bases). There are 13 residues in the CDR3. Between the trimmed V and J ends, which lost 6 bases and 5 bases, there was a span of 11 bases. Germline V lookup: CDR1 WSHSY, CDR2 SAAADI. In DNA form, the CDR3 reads TGCGCCAGCAGCCGGGACGGTTATCAGCCCCAGCATTTT. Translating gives CASSRDGYQPQHF.

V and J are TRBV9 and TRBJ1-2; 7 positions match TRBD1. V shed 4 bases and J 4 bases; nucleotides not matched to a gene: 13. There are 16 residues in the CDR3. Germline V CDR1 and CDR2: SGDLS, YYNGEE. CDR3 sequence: CASSPSPGQSSYGYTF. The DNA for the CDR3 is TGTGCCAGCAGCCCGAGCCCGGGACAGTCGTCCTATGGCTACACCTTC. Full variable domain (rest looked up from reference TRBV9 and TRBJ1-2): DSGVTQTPKHLITATGQRVTLRCSPRSGDLSVYWYQQSLDQGLQFLIQYYNGEERAKGNILERFSAQQFPDLHSELNLSSLELGDSALYFCASSPSPGQSSYGYTFGSGTRLTVV.

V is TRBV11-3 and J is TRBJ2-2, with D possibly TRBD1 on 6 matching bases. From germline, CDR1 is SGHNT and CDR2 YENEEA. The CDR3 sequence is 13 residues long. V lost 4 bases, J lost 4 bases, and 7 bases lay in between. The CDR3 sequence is CASSSGVTGELFF. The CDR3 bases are TGTGCCAGCAGCTCAGGGGTCACCGGGGAGCTGTTTTTT.

The chain's CDR3 is CASSLVADYGYTF. In DNA form, the CDR3 reads TGTGCCAGCAGCTTGGTGGCGGACTATGGCTACACCTTC. J is TRBJ1-2 and V is TRBV5-6; D not resolved. From germline, CDR1 is SGHDT and CDR2 YYEEEE. Deletions cut 0 bases from V and 3 bases from J, with 6 bases between. CDR3 length: 13 residues.

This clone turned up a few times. The CDR3 region is CASSSTQGITEAFF. CDR3 in DNA: TGTGCCAGCAGCTCAACCCAGGGTATCACTGAAGCTTTCTTT. The chain combines TRBV7-2 with TRBJ1-1, with TRBD1 as a possible D gene (5 bases). Per germline, CDR1 SGHTA and CDR2 FQGNSA. The CDR3 runs to 14 residues. Trimming removed 4 bases from V and 4 bases from J, with 13 bases in between.

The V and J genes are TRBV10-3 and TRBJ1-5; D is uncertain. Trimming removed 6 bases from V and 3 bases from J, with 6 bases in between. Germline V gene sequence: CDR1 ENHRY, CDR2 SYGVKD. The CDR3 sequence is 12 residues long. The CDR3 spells CAISHNNQPQHF. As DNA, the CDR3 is TGTGCCATCAGCCACAACAATCAGCCCCAGCATTTT.

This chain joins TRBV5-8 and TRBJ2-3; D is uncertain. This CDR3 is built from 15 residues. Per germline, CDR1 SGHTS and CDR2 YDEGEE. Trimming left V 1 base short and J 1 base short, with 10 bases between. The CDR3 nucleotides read TGTGCCAGCAGCTTGCTGGGAAGAGGCACAGATACGCAGTATTTT. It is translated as CASSLLGRGTDTQYF.

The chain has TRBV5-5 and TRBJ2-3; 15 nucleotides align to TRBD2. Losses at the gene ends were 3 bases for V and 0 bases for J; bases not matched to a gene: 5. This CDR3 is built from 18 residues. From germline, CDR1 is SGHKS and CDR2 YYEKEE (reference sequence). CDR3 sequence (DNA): TGTGCCAGCAGCTCCGGACTAGCGGGAGGGCCCAGCACAGATACGCAGTATTTT. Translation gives CASSSGLAGGPSTDTQYF.

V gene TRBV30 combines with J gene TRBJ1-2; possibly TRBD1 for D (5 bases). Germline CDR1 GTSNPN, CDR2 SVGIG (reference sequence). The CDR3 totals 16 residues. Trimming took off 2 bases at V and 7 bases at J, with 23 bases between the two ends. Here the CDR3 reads CAWSTGGVGGRFGYTF. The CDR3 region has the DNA TGTGCCTGGAGTACCGGGGGGGTTGGAGGCCGATTTGGCTACACCTTC.

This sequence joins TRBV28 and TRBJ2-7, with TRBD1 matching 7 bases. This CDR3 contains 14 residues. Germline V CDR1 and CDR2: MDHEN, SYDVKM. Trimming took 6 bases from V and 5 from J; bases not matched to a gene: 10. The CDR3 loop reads CASRPRDRFNEQYF. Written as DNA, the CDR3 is TGTGCCAGCAGGCCCCGGGACAGATTCAACGAGCAGTACTTC.

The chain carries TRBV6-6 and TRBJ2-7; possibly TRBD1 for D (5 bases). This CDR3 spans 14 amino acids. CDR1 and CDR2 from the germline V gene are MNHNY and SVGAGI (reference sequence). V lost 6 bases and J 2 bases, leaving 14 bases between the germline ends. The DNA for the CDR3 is TGTGCCAGCAGAGAAGGGGTTCGACCCTACGAGCAGTACTTC. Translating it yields CASREGVRPYEQYF.

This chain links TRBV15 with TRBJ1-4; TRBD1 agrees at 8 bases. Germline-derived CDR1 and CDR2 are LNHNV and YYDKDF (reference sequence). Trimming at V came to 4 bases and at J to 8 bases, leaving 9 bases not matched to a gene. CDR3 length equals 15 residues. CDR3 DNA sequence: TGTGCCACCAGCATCCGACAGGGGACGGGAGAAAAACTGTTTTTT. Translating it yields CATSIRQGTGEKLFF. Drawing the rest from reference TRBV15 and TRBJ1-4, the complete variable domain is DAMVIQNPRYQVTQFGKPVTLSCSQTLNHNVMYWYQQKSSQAPKLLFHYYDKDFNNEADTPDNFQSRRPNTSFCFLDIRSPGLGDTAMYLCATSIRQGTGEKLFFGSGTQLSVL.

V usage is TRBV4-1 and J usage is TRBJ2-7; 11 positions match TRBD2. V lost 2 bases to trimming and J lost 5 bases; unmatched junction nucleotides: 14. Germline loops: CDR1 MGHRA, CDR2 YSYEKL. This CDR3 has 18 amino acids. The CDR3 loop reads CASSQKPTTSGSLHEQYF. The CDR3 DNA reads TGCGCCAGCAGCCAAAAGCCAACCACTAGCGGGAGTCTCCACGAGCAGTACTTC.

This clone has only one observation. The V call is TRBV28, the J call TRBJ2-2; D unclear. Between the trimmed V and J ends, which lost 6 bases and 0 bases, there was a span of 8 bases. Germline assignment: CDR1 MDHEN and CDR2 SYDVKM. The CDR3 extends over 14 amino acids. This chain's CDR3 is CASRPFTNTGELFF. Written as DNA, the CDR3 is TGTGCCAGCAGGCCCTTTACGAACACCGGGGAGCTGTTTTTT.

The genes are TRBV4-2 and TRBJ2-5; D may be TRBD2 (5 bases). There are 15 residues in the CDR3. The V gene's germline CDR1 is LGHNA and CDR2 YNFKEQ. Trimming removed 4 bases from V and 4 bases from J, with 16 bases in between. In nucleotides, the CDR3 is TGTGCCAGCAGCCGAAATTCGGGGAATGGAGAGACCCAGTACTTC. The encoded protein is CASSRNSGNGETQYF.

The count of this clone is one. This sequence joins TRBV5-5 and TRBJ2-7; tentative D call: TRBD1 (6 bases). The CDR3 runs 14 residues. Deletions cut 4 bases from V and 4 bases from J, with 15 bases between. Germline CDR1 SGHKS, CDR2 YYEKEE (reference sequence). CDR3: CASSRQVQDYEQYF. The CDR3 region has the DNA TGTGCCAGCAGCCGACAGGTCCAGGATTACGAGCAGTACTTC.

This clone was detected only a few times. CDR3 amino acids: CASSVGGGTGELFF. CDR3 DNA sequence: TGTGCCAGCAGTGTGGGAGGGGGCACCGGGGAGCTGTTTTTT. The chain uses TRBV28 and TRBJ2-2; D is possibly TRBD2 (7 bases). Germline CDR1 reads MDHEN; CDR2 reads SYDVKM. The ends were cut back, 5 bases at V and 4 bases at J, with 11 bases in the middle. This CDR3 contains 14 residues.

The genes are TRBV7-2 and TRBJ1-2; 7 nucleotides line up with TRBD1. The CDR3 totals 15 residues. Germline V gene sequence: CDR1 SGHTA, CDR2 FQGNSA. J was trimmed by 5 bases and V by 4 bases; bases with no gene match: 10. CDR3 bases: TGTGCCAGCAGCTCCATGGGGGCAGGGGGGTATGGCTACACCTTC. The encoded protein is CASSSMGAGGYGYTF.

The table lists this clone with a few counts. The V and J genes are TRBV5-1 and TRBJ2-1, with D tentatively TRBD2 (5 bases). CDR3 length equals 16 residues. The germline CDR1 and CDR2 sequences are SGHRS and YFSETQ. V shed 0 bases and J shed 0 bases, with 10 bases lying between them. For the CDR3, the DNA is TGCGCCAGCAGCTTGGGGCGGGCCAGCTCCTACAATGAGCAGTTCTTC. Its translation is CASSLGRASSYNEQFF.

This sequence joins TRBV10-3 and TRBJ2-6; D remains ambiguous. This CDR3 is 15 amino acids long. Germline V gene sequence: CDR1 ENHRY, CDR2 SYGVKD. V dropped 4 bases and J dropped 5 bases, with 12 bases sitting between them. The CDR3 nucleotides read TGTGCCATCAGTGGGATACAAAGTCGGGCCAACGTCCTGACTTTC. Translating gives CAISGIQSRANVLTF.

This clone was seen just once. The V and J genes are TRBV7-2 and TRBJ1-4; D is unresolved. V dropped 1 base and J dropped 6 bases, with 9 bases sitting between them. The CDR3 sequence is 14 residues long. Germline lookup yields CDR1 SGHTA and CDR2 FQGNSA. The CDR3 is CASSLGSGHEKLFF. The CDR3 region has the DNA TGTGCCAGCAGCTTAGGGTCCGGCCATGAAAAACTGTTTTTT.

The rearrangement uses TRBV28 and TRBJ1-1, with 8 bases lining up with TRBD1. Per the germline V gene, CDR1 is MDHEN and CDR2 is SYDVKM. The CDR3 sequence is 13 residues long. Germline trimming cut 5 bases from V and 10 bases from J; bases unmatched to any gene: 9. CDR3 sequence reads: CASSPRDRRRAFF. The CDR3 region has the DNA TGTGCCAGCAGTCCAAGGGACAGGAGGAGAGCTTTCTTT.